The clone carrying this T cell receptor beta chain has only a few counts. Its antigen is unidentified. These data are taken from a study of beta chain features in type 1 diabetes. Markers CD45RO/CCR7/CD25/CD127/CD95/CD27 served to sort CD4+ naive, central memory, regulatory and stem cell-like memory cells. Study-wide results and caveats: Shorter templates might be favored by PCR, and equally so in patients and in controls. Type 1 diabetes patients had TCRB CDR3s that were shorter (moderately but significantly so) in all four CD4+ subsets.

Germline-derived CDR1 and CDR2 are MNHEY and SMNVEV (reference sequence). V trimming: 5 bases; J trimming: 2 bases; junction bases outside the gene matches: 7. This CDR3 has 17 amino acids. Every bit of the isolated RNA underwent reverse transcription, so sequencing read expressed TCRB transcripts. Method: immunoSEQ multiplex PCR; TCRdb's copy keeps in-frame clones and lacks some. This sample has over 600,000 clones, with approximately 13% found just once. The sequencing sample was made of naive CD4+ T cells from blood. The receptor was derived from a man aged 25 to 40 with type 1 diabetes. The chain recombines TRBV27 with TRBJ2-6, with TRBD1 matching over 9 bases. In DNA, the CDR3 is TGTGCCAGCAGTCTACATGGGACAGGGCCTGGGGCCAACGTCCTGACTTTC. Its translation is CASSLHGTGPGANVLTF.